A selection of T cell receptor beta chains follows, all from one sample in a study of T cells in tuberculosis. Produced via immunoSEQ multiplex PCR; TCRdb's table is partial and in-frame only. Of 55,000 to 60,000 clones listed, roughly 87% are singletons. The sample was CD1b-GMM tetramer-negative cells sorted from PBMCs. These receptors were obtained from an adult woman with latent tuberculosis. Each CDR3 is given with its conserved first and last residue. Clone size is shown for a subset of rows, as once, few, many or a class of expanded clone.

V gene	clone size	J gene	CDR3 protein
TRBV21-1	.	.	CARELAGVTSYEQYF
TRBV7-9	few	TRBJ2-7	CASSLYSGGLSYEQYF
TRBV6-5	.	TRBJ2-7	CASSSGLSSYEQYF
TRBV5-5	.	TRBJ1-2	CASSWDRGNYGYTF
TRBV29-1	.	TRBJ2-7	CKPWGPSGAYEQYF
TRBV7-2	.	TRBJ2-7	CASSLGGFRTVSEQYF
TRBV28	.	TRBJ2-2	CASSFGGAHGELFF
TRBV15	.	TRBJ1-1	CATAGTGGRTEAFF
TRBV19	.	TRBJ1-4	CASSITGVATNEKLFF
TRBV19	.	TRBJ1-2	CASSKLDRREVRYGYTF
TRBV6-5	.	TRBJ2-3	CASRPNLAGAEKYF
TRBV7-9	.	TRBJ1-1	CASSFFPGDTEAFF
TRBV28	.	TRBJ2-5	CASSDRGQETQYF
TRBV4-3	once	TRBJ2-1	CASSQDGLAHEQFF
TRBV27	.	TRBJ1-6	CASSLWGENYSPLHF
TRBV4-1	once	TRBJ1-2	CASSQGRQGVYGYTF
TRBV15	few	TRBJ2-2	CATSRERGDTGELFF
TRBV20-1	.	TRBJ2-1	CSALRDNEQFF
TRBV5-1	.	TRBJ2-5	CASSLAGVRETQYF
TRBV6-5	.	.	CASSYVSAQGYEQYF